This T cell receptor (beta chain) came from a study of T-cell reconstitution after alpha-beta-depleted transplantation in children. Notes on the study in general: Expanded clones from the graft, numbering several hundred, reportedly supplied alpha-beta T cells about two months after transplant. One year after transplant, T-cell counts and diversity came mostly from newly produced T cells. From surviving recipient T cells and thymic progenitors came the high day-60 TCRbeta diversity observed in some patients.

During its preparation, the TCRbeta library received unique molecular identifiers. TCRdb re-analysed the PCR reads in MiXCR, keeping a single row per CDR3 protein. The repertoire holds about 210,000 distinct CDR3 sequences, with under 20% as singletons. A remark on this clonotype: What it binds is not known.

Trimming pared 3 bases from V and 1 base from J, leaving 13 bases between. Germline values: CDR1 SGHRS, CDR2 YFSETQ. The CDR3 is 15 amino acids. Sequences were derived from PBMCs, mostly from graft donor cells, sampled 360 days after TCRalphabeta/CD19-depleted stem cell transplant. The receptor was isolated from a male patient between 2 and 9 years old who had a stem cell transplant for acute lymphoblastic leukemia, so the T cells may come from the graft donor. The chain is built from TRBV5-1 and TRBJ1-1, with D perhaps matching TRBD1 (6 bases). CDR3 bases: TGCGCCAGCAGCTCTGTCCAGGGACAGAACACTGAAGCTTTCTTT. Its protein is CASSSVQGQNTEAFF.